The T cell receptor beta chain described here comes from a study of OX40 agonist ivuxolimab in advanced cancers. Study at large: The mean age was roughly 60 years, ranging from about 20 to 79, with around four fifths of participants male. Three patients, one with hepatocellular carcinoma and two with cutaneous melanoma, responded partially. Study-level findings and limits: Nonresponders, in some cases, also had low normalized T-cell clonal expansion.

The V gene lost 0 bases and the J gene lost 3 bases, with 17 bases spanning the gap. Germline lookup yields CDR1 LNHNV and CDR2 YYDKDF (reference sequence). The CDR3 is made up of 17 amino acids. Concerning this clone: No antigen is known for it.

This table comes from immunoSEQ multiplex PCR, and its TCRdb copy is limited to in-frame clones, with some not included. This table holds about 80,000 clones, about nine tenths found once. The gene calls are TRBV15 and TRBJ1-1, with D possibly matching TRBD1 (5 bases). The specimen was CD4+ or CD8+ T cells sorted from blood, collected in a trial of the OX40 agonist ivuxolimab. The source of this sequence is an adult with an advanced solid tumor such as melanoma, head and neck, liver or kidney cancer. CDR3 nucleotides: TGTGCCACCAGCAGAGATCTAGGGAGGGGTATGGACACTGAAGCTTTCTTT. Protein product: CATSRDLGRGMDTEAFF.